This entry is about one T cell receptor (beta chain). Its specificity is unknown. The CDR3 extends over 16 amino acids. The V segment lost 4 bases and the J segment 6 bases; nucleotides outside the gene matches: 8. Per germline, CDR1 MDHEN and CDR2 SYDVKM. This sample stems from a study of shared clonotypes between healthy human individuals. Study-wide results and limits: It was the few donors that limited the genetic and exposure-history diversity represented.

Across several immunoSEQ plates, the genomic DNA of each subset was split evenly. The unsorted PBMC replicate PCRs were performed with around 310 ng DNA, tens of thousands of T cell genomes. The repertoire was sequenced with immunoSEQ multiplex PCR; TCRdb's copy has only in-frame clones and lacks some. Here the sample spans about 490,000 clones, about 80% being singletons. The sample consisted of PBMCs. This clonotype was obtained from a middle-aged woman in good health. Some clones in this sample may be carry-over from other donors' samples. This chain joins TRBV28 and TRBJ2-2; TRBD1 matches at 10 bases. The CDR3 coding sequence is TGTGCCAGCAGTTCTGCCGGGACAGGGGAGGCCGGGGAGCTGTTTTTT. Its translation is CASSSAGTGEAGELFF.